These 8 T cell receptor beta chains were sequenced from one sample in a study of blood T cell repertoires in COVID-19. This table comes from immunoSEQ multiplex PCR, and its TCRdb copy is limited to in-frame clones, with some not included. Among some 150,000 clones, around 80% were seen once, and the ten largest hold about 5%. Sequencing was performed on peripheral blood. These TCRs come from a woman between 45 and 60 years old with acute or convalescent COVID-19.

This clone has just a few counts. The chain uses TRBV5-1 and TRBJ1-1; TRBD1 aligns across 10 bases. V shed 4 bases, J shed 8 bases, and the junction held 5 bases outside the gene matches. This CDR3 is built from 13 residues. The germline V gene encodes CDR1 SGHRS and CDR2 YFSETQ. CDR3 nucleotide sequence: TGCGCCAGCAGCCCTATGGACAGGGGGGAAGCTTTCTTT. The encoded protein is CASSPMDRGEAFF.

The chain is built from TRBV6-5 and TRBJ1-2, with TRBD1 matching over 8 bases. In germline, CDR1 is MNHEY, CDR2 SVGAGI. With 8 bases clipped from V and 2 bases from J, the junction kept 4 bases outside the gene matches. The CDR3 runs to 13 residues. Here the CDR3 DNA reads TGTGCCAGCGTTGACAGGGGAAACTATGGCTACACCTTC. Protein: CASVDRGNYGYTF.

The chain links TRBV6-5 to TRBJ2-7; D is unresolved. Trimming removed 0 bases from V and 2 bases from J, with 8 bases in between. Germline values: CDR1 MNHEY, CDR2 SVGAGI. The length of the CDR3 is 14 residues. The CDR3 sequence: CASSYSEEAYEQYF. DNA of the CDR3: TGTGCCAGCAGTTACTCAGAAGAGGCCTACGAGCAGTACTTC.

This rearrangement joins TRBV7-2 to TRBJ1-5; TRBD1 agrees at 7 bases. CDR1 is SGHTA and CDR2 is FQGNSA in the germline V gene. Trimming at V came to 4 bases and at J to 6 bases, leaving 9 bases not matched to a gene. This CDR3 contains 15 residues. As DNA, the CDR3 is TGTGCCAGCAGCTCAACAGGGGATTATGGTCAGCCCCAGCATTTT. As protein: CASSSTGDYGQPQHF.

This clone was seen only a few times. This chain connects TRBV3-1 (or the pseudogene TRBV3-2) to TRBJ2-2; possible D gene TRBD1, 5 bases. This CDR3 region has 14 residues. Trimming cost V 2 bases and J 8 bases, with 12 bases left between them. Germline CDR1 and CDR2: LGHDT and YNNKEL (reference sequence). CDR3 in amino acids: CASSQNSAGGELFF. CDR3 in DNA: TGTGCCAGCAGCCAAAATAGTGCAGGGGGGGAGCTGTTTTTT.

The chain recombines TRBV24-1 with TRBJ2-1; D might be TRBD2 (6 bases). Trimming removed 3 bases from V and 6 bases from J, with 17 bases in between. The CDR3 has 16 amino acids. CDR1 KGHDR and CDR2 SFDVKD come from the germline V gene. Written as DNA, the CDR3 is TGTGCCACCAGTGATCCTTCCGGGACTGGGGTCAATGAGCAGTTCTTC. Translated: CATSDPSGTGVNEQFF.

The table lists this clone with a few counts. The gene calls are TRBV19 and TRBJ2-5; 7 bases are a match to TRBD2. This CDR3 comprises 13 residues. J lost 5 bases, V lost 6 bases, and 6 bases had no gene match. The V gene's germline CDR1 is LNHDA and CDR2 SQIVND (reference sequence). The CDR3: CASRRGLVETQYF. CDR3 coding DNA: TGTGCCAGTAGGCGGGGGTTAGTGGAGACCCAGTACTTC.

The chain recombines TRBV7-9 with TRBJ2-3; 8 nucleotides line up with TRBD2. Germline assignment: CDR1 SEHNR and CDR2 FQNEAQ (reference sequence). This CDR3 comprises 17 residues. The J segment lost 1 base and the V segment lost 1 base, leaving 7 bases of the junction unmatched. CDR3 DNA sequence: TGTGCCAGCAGCTTAGGGGTCAGAGCGGGGGGCACAGATACGCAGTATTTT. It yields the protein CASSLGVRAGGTDTQYF.